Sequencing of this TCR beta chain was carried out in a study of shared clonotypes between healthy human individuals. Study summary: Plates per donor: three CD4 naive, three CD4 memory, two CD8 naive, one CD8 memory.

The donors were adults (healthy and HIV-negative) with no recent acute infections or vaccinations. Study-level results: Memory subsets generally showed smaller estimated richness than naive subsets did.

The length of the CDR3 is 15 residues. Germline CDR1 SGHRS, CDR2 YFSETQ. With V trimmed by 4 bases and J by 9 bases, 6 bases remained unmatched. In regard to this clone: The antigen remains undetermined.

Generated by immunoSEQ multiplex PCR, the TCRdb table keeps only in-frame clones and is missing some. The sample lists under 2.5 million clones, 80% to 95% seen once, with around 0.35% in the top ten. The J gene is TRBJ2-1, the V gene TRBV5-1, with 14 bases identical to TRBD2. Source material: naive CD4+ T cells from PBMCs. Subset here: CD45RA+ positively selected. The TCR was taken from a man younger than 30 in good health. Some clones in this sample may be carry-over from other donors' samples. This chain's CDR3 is CASSPGTSGSGEQFF. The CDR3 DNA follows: TGCGCCAGCAGCCCCGGGACTAGCGGGAGTGGTGAGCAGTTCTTC.